This is a list of T cell receptor beta chains from one sample in a study of blood T cell repertoires in COVID-19. The assay was immunoSEQ multiplex PCR, and TCRdb's table has in-frame clones only and misses some. The data contain fewer than 500,000 clones, 85% to 90% of them singletons. The sample comprised PBMCs or T cells enriched from blood (not recorded which). These TCRs come from a man aged 30 to 39 who had recovered from COVID-19. CDR3s include the opening cysteine and the closing phenylalanine or tryptophan. Fields, in order: J gene, CDR3 length, V gene, D gene, clone size, CDR3 DNA, CDR3 protein. D genes are given only for firm matches. Not all rows give a size; the values are once, few, many and, for expanded clones, a class.

j_call: TRBJ2-2
cdr3_length: 17
v_call: TRBV19
d_call: TRBD1
clone_size: -
cdr3_nt: TGTGCCAGTAGTAGGGGACAGGGGGCCCTTAACACCGGGGAGCTGTTTTTT
cdr3_aa: CASSRGQGALNTGELFF

j_call: TRBJ1-1
cdr3_length: 14
v_call: TRBV27
d_call: TRBD1
clone_size: few
cdr3_nt: TGTGCCAGCAACAGACAGGGGCGCGGGACTGAAGCTTTCTTT
cdr3_aa: CASNRQGRGTEAFF

j_call: TRBJ2-7
cdr3_length: 16
v_call: TRBV28
d_call: TRBD2
clone_size: -
cdr3_nt: TGTGCCAGCGGCGCCATGACTAGCGGGGGGCCCGGGGAGCAGTACTTC
cdr3_aa: CASGAMTSGGPGEQYF

j_call: TRBJ2-6
cdr3_length: 14
v_call: TRBV19
d_call: TRBD1
clone_size: few
cdr3_nt: TGTGCCAGTAAAATGCAGGGGGAAAACAACGTCCTGACTTTC
cdr3_aa: CASKMQGENNVLTF

j_call: TRBJ1-5
cdr3_length: 14
v_call: TRBV19
d_call: -
clone_size: -
cdr3_nt: TGTGCCAGTAGCTACCAGCGCCACAATCAGCCCCAGCATTTT
cdr3_aa: CASSYQRHNQPQHF

j_call: TRBJ2-1
cdr3_length: 11
v_call: TRBV12-3/TRBV12-4
d_call: -
clone_size: -
cdr3_nt: TGTGCCACCACCTACTCCAATGAGCAGTTCTTC
cdr3_aa: CATTYSNEQFF

j_call: TRBJ1-6
cdr3_length: 15
v_call: TRBV6-5
d_call: -
clone_size: -
cdr3_nt: TGTGCCAGCAGTTTCGGGGGGCGAAAGGATTCACCCCTCCACTTT
cdr3_aa: CASSFGGRKDSPLHF

j_call: TRBJ2-2
cdr3_length: 13
v_call: TRBV5-6
d_call: -
clone_size: -
cdr3_nt: TGTGCCAGCAGCTTGCTCAGTGGCGGGGAGCTGTTTTTT
cdr3_aa: CASSLLSGGELFF

j_call: TRBJ2-5
cdr3_length: 17
v_call: TRBV18
d_call: TRBD2
clone_size: -
cdr3_nt: TGTGCCAGCTCACCGGGACTAGCGAGACGACACCAAGAGACCCAGTACTTC
cdr3_aa: CASSPGLARRHQETQYF

j_call: TRBJ2-1
cdr3_length: 15
v_call: TRBV5-8
d_call: -
clone_size: once
cdr3_nt: TGTGCCAGCAGCTTGACGGGGAGCTCCTACAATGAGCAGTTCTTC
cdr3_aa: CASSLTGSSYNEQFF

j_call: TRBJ1-2
cdr3_length: 15
v_call: TRBV6-5
d_call: -
clone_size: -
cdr3_nt: TGTGCCAGCAGACTCGGGAGCCAGTCAGGCTATGGCTACACCTTC
cdr3_aa: CASRLGSQSGYGYTF

j_call: TRBJ2-7
cdr3_length: 17
v_call: TRBV4-1
d_call: TRBD2
clone_size: once
cdr3_nt: TGCGCCAGCAGCCAAGTAGCTAGCGGCCCTGGTAGGTACGAGCAGTACTTC
cdr3_aa: CASSQVASGPGRYEQYF

j_call: TRBJ1-1
cdr3_length: 13
v_call: TRBV10-3
d_call: -
clone_size: once
cdr3_nt: TGTGCCATCAGTGAAACAGCGAACACTGAAGCTTTCTTT
cdr3_aa: CAISETANTEAFF

j_call: TRBJ2-1
cdr3_length: 15
v_call: TRBV5-1
d_call: -
clone_size: -
cdr3_nt: TGCGCCAGCAGCTTCCAGGGGATGGGCCCCAATGAGCAGTTCTTC
cdr3_aa: CASSFQGMGPNEQFF

j_call: TRBJ1-2
cdr3_length: 17
v_call: TRBV5-4
d_call: TRBD1
clone_size: -
cdr3_nt: TGTGCCAGCAGCGGAATACCGGGACAGGGGGCCGCGGGGGGCTACACCTTC
cdr3_aa: CASSGIPGQGAAGGYTF

j_call: TRBJ1-3
cdr3_length: 15
v_call: TRBV7-2
d_call: -
clone_size: few
cdr3_nt: TGTGCCAGCAGCTTAGCTGGGGGCGCTGGAAACACCATATATTTT
cdr3_aa: CASSLAGGAGNTIYF

j_call: TRBJ1-1
cdr3_length: 14
v_call: TRBV4-1
d_call: -
clone_size: few
cdr3_nt: TGCGCCAGCAGCCACCCGCGACAGGCCACTGAAGCTTTCTTT
cdr3_aa: CASSHPRQATEAFF

j_call: TRBJ1-2
cdr3_length: 15
v_call: TRBV19
d_call: TRBD1
clone_size: -
cdr3_nt: TGTGCCAGTAGTTTCACAGGGGGCCCTAACTATGGCTACACCTTC
cdr3_aa: CASSFTGGPNYGYTF

j_call: TRBJ1-5
cdr3_length: 17
v_call: TRBV7-2
d_call: -
clone_size: few
cdr3_nt: TGTGCCAGCAGCCTATTTAGGGACTTTCTCCGGGGGCAGCCCCAGCATTTT
cdr3_aa: CASSLFRDFLRGQPQHF

j_call: TRBJ2-1
cdr3_length: 16
v_call: TRBV10-1
d_call: TRBD2
clone_size: -
cdr3_nt: TGCGCCAGCAGCCCCAAGGCTAGCGGGTCTTACAATGAGCAGTTCTTC
cdr3_aa: CASSPKASGSYNEQFF

j_call: TRBJ2-7
cdr3_length: 16
v_call: TRBV28
d_call: TRBD1
clone_size: -
cdr3_nt: TGTGCCAGCAGCATCCCTGGTTCAGGGGGACGAGGCGAGCAGTACTTC
cdr3_aa: CASSIPGSGGRGEQYF

j_call: TRBJ2-5
cdr3_length: 16
v_call: TRBV5-8
d_call: -
clone_size: -
cdr3_nt: TGTGCCACCACCCGGAGGGGCGGTGAGGGTGGGGAGACCCAGTACTTC
cdr3_aa: CATTRRGGEGGETQYF

j_call: TRBJ2-5
cdr3_length: 15
v_call: TRBV6-5
d_call: TRBD1
clone_size: -
cdr3_nt: TGTGCCAGCAGTACCCTACAGGGGGCGAGAGAGACCCAGTACTTC
cdr3_aa: CASSTLQGARETQYF

j_call: TRBJ2-3
cdr3_length: 13
v_call: TRBV28
d_call: -
clone_size: -
cdr3_nt: TGTGCCAGCAGTTTGAGGGAAACAGATACGCAGTATTTT
cdr3_aa: CASSLRETDTQYF

j_call: TRBJ2-1
cdr3_length: 15
v_call: TRBV18
d_call: -
clone_size: -
cdr3_nt: TGTGCCAGCTCACCATTGGGCAGGGCTTACAATGAGCAGTTCTTC
cdr3_aa: CASSPLGRAYNEQFF

j_call: TRBJ1-1
cdr3_length: 13
v_call: TRBV28
d_call: TRBD1
clone_size: -
cdr3_nt: TGTGCCAGCCTACAGGGGGCGGACACTGAAGCTTTCTTT
cdr3_aa: CASLQGADTEAFF